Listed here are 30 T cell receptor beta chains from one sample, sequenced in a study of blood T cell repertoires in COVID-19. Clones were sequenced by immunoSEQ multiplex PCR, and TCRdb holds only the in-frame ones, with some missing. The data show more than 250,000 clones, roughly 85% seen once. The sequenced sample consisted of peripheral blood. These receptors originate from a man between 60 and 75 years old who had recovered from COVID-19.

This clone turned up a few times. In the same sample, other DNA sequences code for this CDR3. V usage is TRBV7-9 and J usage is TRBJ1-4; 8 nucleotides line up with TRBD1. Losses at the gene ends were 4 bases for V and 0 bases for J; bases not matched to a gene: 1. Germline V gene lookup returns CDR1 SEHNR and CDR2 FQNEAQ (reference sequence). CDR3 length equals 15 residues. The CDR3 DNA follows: TGTGCCAGCAGCTCGACAGGGGCAACTAATGAAAAACTGTTTTTT. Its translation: CASSSTGATNEKLFF.

For the CDR3, the DNA is TGTGCCATCAGTGAGTTGGAGACAGGGAATTCACCCCTCCACTTT. It codes for CAISELETGNSPLHF. The chain recombines TRBV10-3 with TRBJ1-6, with 7 nucleotides matching TRBD1. Germline V gives CDR1 ENHRY, CDR2 SYGVKD. This CDR3 comprises 15 residues. The junction had 4 bases not matched to a gene; V was cut back by 1 base and J by 7 bases.

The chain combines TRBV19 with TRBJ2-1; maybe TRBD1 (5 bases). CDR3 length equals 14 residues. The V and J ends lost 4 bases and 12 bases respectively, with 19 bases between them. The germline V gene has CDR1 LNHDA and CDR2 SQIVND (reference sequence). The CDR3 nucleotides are TGTGCCAGTAGTAGGCCAGGGAAAGATCTTGCGCAGTTCTTC. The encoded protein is CASSRPGKDLAQFF.

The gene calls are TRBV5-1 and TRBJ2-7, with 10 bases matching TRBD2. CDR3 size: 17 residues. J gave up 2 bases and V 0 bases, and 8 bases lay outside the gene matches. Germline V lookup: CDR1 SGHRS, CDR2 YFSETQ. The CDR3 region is CASSLGNLLAGAYEQYF. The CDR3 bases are TGCGCCAGCAGCTTGGGGAACTTGCTAGCGGGAGCCTACGAGCAGTACTTC. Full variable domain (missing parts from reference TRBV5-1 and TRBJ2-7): KAGVTQTPRYLIKTRGQQVTLSCSPISGHRSVSWYQQTPGQGLQFLFEYFSETQRNKGNFPGRFSGRQFSNSRSEMNVSTLELGDSALYLCASSLGNLLAGAYEQYFGPGTRLTVT.

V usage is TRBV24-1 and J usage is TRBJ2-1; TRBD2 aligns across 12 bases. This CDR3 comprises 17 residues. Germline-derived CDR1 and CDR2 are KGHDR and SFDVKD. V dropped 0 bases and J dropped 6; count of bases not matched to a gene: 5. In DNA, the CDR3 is TGTGCCACCAGTGATTTGCCGACTAGCGGGAGCCCCAATGAGCAGTTCTTC. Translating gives CATSDLPTSGSPNEQFF.

The CDR3 loop reads CASSLEGDSDPARSGANVLTF. The CDR3 DNA sequence: TGTGCCAGCAGCTTAGAGGGGGACAGCGATCCGGCCCGCTCTGGGGCCAACGTCCTGACTTTC. The V and J genes are TRBV11-3 and TRBJ2-6; 7 bases fit TRBD1. CDR1 and CDR2 (germline): SGHNT, YENEEA. This CDR3 has 21 residues. V gave up 0 bases and J gave up 0 bases; unmatched junction bases: 14. The complete variable domain, with remaining parts taken from reference TRBV11-3 and TRBJ2-6, reads EAGVVQSPRYKIIEKKQPVAFWCNPISGHNTLYWYLQNLGQGPELLIRYENEEAVDDSQLPKDRFSAERLKGVDSTLKIQPAELGDSAVYLCASSLEGDSDPARSGANVLTFGAGSRLTVL.

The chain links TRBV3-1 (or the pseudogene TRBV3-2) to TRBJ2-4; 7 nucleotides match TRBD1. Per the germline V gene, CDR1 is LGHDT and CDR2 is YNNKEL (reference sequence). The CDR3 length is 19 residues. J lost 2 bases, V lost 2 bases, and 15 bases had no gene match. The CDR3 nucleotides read TGTGCCAGCAGCCAATTGCTCCCCCGACAGGGTGCGTCCAAAAACATTCAGTACTTC. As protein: CASSQLLPRQGASKNIQYF.

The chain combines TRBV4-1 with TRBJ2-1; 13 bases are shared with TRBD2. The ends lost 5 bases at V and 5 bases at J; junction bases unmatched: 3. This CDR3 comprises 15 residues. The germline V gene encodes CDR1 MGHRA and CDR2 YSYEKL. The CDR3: CASSRLAGGNNEQFF. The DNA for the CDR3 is TGCGCCAGCAGCAGACTAGCGGGGGGCAACAATGAGCAGTTCTTC.

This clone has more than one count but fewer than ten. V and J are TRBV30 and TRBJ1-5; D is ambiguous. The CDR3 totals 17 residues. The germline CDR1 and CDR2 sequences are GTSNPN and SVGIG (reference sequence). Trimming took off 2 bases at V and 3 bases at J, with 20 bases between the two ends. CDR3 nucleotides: TGTGCCTGGAGTCCCCGGACTGCCATTGGCCTCAATCAGCCCCAGCATTTT. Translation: CAWSPRTAIGLNQPQHF.

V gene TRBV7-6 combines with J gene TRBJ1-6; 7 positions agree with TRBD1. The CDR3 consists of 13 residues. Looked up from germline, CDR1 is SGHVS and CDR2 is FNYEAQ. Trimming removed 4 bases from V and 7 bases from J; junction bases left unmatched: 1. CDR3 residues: CASSSTGNSPLHF. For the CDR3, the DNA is TGTGCCAGCAGCTCGACAGGGAATTCACCCCTCCACTTT.

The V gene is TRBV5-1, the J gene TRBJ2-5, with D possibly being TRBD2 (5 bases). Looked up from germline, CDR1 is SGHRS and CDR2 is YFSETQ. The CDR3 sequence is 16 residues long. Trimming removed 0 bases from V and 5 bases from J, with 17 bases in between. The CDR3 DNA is TGCGCCAGCAGCTTGGCCCCCCGAGGGATGGGGGAGACCCAGTACTTC. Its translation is CASSLAPRGMGETQYF.

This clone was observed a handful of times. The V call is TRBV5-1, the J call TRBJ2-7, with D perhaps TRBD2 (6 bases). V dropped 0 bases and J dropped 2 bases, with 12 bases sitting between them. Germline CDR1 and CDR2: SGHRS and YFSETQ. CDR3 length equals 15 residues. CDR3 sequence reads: CASSLVSGEPYEQYF. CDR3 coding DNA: TGCGCCAGCAGCTTGGTGTCGGGAGAACCCTACGAGCAGTACTTC.

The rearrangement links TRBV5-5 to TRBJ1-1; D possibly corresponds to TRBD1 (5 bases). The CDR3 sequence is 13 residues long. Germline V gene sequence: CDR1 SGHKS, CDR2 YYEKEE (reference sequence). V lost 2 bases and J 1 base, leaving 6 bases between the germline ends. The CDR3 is CASSFQGNTEAFF. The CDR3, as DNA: TGTGCCAGCAGCTTCCAGGGGAACACTGAAGCTTTCTTT. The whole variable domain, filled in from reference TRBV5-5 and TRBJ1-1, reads DAGVTQSPTHLIKTRGQQVTLRCSPISGHKSVSWYQQVLGQGPQFIFQYYEKEERGRGNFPDRFSARQFPNYSSELNVNALLLGDSALYLCASSFQGNTEAFFGQGTRLTVV.

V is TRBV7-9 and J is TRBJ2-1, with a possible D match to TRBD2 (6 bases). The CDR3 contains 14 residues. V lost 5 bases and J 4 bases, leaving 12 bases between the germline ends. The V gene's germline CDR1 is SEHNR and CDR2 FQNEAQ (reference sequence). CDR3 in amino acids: CASSRRGGYNEQFF. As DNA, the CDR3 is TGTGCCAGCAGCCGGAGGGGCGGATACAATGAGCAGTTCTTC.

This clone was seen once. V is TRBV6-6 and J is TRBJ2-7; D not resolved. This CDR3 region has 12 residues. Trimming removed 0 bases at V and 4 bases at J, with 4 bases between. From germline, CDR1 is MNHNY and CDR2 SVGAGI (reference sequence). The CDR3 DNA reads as TGTGCCAGCAGTTACTCGCTATACGAGCAGTACTTC. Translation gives CASSYSLYEQYF.

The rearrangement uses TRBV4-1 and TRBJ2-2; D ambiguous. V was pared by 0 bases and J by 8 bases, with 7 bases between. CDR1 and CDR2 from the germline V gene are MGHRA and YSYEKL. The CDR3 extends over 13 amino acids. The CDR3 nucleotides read TGCGCCAGCAGCCAAGATCTTGTAGGGGAGCTGTTTTTT. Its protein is CASSQDLVGELFF.

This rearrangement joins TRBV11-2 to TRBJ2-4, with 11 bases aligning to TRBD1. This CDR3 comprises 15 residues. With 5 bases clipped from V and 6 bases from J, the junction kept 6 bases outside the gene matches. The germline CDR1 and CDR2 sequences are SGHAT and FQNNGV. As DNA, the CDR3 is TGTGCCAGCAGCCTGGGACAGGGGGTTGGAAACATTCAGTACTTC. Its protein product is CASSLGQGVGNIQYF. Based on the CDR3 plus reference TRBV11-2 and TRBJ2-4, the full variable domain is EAGVAQSPRYKIIEKRQSVAFWCNPISGHATLYWYQQILGQGPKLLIQFQNNGVVDDSQLPKDRFSAERLKGVDSTLKIQPAKLEDSAVYLCASSLGQGVGNIQYFGAGTRLSVL.

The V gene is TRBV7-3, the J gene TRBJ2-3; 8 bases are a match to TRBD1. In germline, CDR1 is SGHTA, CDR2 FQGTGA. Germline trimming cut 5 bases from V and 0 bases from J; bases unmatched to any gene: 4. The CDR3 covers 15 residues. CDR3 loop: CASSLDRGSTDTQYF. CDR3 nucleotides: TGTGCCAGCAGCCTTGACAGGGGTAGCACAGATACGCAGTATTTT.

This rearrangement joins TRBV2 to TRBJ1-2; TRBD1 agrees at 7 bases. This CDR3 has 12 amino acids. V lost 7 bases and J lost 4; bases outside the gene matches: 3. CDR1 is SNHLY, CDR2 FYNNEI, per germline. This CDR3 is CASIAGGYGYTF. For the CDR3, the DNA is TGTGCCAGCATCGCAGGGGGCTATGGCTACACCTTC.

The CDR3 loop reads CASSPGLAGSGELFF. In DNA, the CDR3 is TGTGCCAGCAGCCCAGGACTAGCGGGATCCGGGGAGCTGTTTTTT. This chain joins TRBV9 and TRBJ2-2; 12 bases match TRBD2. CDR1 is SGDLS, CDR2 YYNGEE, per germline. With V trimmed by 4 bases and J by 6 bases, 4 bases remained unmatched. The CDR3 has 15 amino acids.

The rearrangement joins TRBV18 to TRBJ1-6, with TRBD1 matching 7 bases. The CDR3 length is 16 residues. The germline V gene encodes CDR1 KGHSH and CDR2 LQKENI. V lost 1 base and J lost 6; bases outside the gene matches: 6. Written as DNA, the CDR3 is TGTGCCAGCTCACCACAGGGGGCCGGTGGTAATTCACCCCTCCACTTT. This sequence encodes CASSPQGAGGNSPLHF.

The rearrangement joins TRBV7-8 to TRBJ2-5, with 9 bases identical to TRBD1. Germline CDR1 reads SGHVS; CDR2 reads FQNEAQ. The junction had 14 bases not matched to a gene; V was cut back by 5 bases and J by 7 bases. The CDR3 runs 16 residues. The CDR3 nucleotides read TGTGCCAGCAGCCGGGGACAGGGTCGAGGGGGGTGGACCCAGTACTTC. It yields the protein CASSRGQGRGGWTQYF. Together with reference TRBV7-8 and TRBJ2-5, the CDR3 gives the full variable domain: GAGVSQSPRYKVAKRGQDVALRCDPISGHVSLFWYQQALGQGPEFLTYFQNEAQLDKSGLPSDRFFAERPEGSVSTLKIQRTQQEDSAVYLCASSRGQGRGGWTQYFGPGTRLLVL.

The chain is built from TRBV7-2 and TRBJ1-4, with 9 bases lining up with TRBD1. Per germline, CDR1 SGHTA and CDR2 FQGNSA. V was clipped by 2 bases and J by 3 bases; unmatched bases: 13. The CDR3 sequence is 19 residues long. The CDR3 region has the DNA TGTGCCAGCAGCTTAAGTCGGGACAGGGTCGTAGCGCCTAATGAAAAACTGTTTTTT. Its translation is CASSLSRDRVVAPNEKLFF.

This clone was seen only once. CDR3 protein: CASSYLQGGYNSPLHF. CDR3 nucleotide sequence: TGTGCCAGCAGCTACCTACAGGGGGGGTATAATTCACCCCTCCACTTT. The chain is built from TRBV13 and TRBJ1-6, with 8 bases lining up with TRBD1. Germline V lookup: CDR1 PRHDT, CDR2 FYEKMQ (reference sequence). The J segment lost 4 bases and the V segment lost 4 bases, leaving 6 bases of the junction unmatched. This CDR3 region has 16 residues.

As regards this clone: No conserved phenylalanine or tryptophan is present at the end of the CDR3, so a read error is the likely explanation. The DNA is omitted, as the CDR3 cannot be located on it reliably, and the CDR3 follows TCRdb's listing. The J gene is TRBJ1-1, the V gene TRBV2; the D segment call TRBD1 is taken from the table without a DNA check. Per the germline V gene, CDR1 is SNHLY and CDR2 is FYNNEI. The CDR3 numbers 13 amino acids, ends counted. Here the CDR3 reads CASSVNGQGYTPI.

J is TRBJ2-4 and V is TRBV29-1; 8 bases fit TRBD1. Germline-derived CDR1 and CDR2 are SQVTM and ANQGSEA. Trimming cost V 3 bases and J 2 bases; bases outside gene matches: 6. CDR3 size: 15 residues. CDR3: CSVELGRGPKNIQYF. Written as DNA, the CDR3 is TGCAGCGTTGAGTTGGGCAGGGGGCCCAAAAACATTCAGTACTTC.

CDR3 loop: CASSYLGRPGEKLFF. The CDR3 DNA sequence: TGTGCCAGCAGTTACCTAGGAAGACCGGGTGAAAAACTGTTTTTT. The chain recombines TRBV6-5 with TRBJ1-4; no clear D. The CDR3 is made up of 15 amino acids. The V end was cut by 2 bases, the J end by 7 bases, with 14 bases between. Germline CDR1 reads MNHEY; CDR2 reads SVGAGI.

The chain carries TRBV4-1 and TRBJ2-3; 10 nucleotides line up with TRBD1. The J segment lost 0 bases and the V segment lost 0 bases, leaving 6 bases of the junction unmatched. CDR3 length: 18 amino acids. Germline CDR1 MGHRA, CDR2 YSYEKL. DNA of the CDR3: TGCGCCAGCAGCCAAGAGGGGACAGGGGCAACTAGCACAGATACGCAGTATTTT. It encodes CASSQEGTGATSTDTQYF.

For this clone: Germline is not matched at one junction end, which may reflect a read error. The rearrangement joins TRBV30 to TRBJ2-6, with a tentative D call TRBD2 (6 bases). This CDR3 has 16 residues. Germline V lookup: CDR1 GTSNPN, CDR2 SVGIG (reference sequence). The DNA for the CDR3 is TGTGCCTGGGGTGTGGGGGGACCCTCTGGGGCCAACGTCCTGACTTTC. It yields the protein CAWGVGGPSGANVLTF.

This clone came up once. CDR3 nucleotide sequence: TGTGCCAGTAGTCCGAGTGGGGCCCGCTACGAGCAGTACTTC. Its translation: CASSPSGARYEQYF. The J gene is TRBJ2-7, the V gene TRBV19, with a tentative D call TRBD1 (5 bases). The germline V gene encodes CDR1 LNHDA and CDR2 SQIVND (reference sequence). The CDR3 spans 14 residues. Trimming cost V 5 bases and J 3 bases, with 14 bases left between them.